The rows below give T cell receptor beta chains drawn from one sample of a study of cytomegalovirus exposure and HLA in healthy donors. Some clones are missing from TCRdb's copy, which holds only in-frame ones; the method was immunoSEQ multiplex PCR. The sample records 190,000 or so clones, 75% to 85% being singletons. The specimen sequenced was PBMCs. These receptors originate from a woman aged 25 to 45 in good health and CMV-seropositive. Both conserved end residues are part of each CDR3. Fields, in order: clone size, V gene, J gene, D gene, CDR3 DNA, CDR3 protein. A D gene is named only where the DNA matches it firmly. Part of the rows lack a size; the others show once, few, many or a class for expanded clones.

>once|TRBV7-8|TRBJ2-7|NA
TGTGCCAGCAGCTTAGGTCAGGGCCGCTACGAGCAGTACTTC
CASSLGQGRYEQYF
>once|TRBV28|TRBJ2-2|NA
TGTGCCAGCAGCATCAGGTCGGGGTTGGGCGGGGAGCTGTTTTTT
CASSIRSGLGGELFF
>NA|TRBV6-5|TRBJ2-7|TRBD1
TGTGCCAGCGGTCCCTGGACAGGGGGCGACGAGCAGTACTTC
CASGPWTGGDEQYF
>NA|TRBV18|TRBJ1-1|NA
TGTGCCAGCTCAGTACATCGGAACACTGAAGCTTTCTTT
CASSVHRNTEAFF
>NA|TRBV4-1|TRBJ1-5|NA
TGCGCCAGCAGCCAAGATAACGCGGGGCTGGGTCAGCCCCAGCATTTT
CASSQDNAGLGQPQHF
>few|TRBV2|TRBJ1-1|NA
TGTGCCAGCAGTGAAGTAATCAGAATCTTCCGAATGAACACTGAAGCTTTCTTT
CASSEVIRIFRMNTEAFF
>NA|TRBV7-2|TRBJ1-1|NA
TGTGCCAGCAGCTTACCAGGCGGGGGCACTGAAGCTTTCTTT
CASSLPGGGTEAFF
>NA|TRBV4-2|TRBJ1-4|NA
TGTGCCAGCAGCCCCTTGGGGAGCGGGGAAAAACTGTTTTTT
CASSPLGSGEKLFF
>few|TRBV4-2|TRBJ2-7|NA
TGTGCCAGCAGCCAAGATAGGGGAACTTACGAGCAGTACTTC
CASSQDRGTYEQYF
>NA|TRBV2|TRBJ1-2|NA
TGTGCCAGCAGCGCCTTTGAGGGTACAGAAGGCTACACCTTC
CASSAFEGTEGYTF
>few|TRBV7-9|TRBJ1-2|NA
TGTGCCAGCAGCTTACAGAGGGATGGCTACACCTTC
CASSLQRDGYTF
>NA|TRBV13|TRBJ2-3|TRBD2
TGTGCCAGCAGAGGGCGGGAGGCAGTCAGCACAGATACGCAGTATTTT
CASRGREAVSTDTQYF
>NA|TRBV6-1|TRBJ1-1|NA
TGTGCCAGCAGCCAGATGGCGAACACTGAAGCTTTCTTT
CASSQMANTEAFF
>few|TRBV6-5|TRBJ1-2|NA
TGTGCCAGCAGTGGCGGGGGGATGCGTGGCTACACCTTC
CASSGGGMRGYTF
>NA|TRBV7-3|TRBJ1-2|NA
TGTGCCAGCAGCTTAGGATCTACCCAGGCTTATGGCTACACCTTC
CASSLGSTQAYGYTF
>NA|TRBV5-1|TRBJ2-1|NA
TGCGCCAGCAGCCCGGATACAGGGAGCTCCTACAATGAGCAGTTCTTC
CASSPDTGSSYNEQFF
>NA|TRBV7-2|TRBJ2-3|NA
TGTGCCAGCAGCCAAAATACAGATACGCAGTATTTT
CASSQNTDTQYF
>NA|TRBV27|TRBJ1-2|NA
TGTGCCAGCAGTTTCAGTTCGTACTATGGCTACACCTTC
CASSFSSYYGYTF
>NA|TRBV6-5|TRBJ2-1|NA
TGTGCCAGCAAAGTAGGACAGAACAATGAGCAGTTCTTC
CASKVGQNNEQFF
>once|TRBV27|TRBJ1-1|NA
TGTGCCAGCAGTTTACGGGGGTTTGTGACTGAAGCTTTCTTT
CASSLRGFVTEAFF